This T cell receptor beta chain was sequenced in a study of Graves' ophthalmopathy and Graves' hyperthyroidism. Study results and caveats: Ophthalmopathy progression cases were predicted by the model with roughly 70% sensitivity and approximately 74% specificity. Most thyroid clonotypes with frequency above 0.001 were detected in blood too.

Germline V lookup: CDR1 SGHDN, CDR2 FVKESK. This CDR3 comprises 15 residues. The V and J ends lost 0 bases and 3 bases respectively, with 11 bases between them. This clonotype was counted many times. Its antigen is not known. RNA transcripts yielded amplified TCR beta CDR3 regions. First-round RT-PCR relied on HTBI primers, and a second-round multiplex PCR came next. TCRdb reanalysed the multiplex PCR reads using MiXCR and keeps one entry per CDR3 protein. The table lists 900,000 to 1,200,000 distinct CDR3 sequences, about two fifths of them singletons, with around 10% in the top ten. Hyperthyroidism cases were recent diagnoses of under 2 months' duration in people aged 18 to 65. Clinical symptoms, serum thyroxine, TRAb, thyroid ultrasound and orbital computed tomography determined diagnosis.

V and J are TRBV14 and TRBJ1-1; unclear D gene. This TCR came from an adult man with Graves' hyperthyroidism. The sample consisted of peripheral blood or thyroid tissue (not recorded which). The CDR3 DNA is TGTGCCAGCAGCCAAGATCTACGGCCTGACACTGAAGCTTTCTTT. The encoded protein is CASSQDLRPDTEAFF. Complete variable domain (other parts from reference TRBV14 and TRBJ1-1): EAGVTQFPSHSVIEKGQTVTLRCDPISGHDNLYWYRRVMGKEIKFLLHFVKESKQDESGMPNNRFLAERTGGTYSTLKVQPAELEDSGVYFCASSQDLRPDTEAFFGQGTRLTVV.